One sample yielded the 24 T cell receptor beta chains listed below, sequenced in a study of T cell repertoires in cytomegalovirus infection. TCRdb used MiXCR to reprocess the reads, holding one entry per CDR3 protein. This table has 450,000 to 600,000 distinct CDR3 sequences, 10% to 12% appearing once. The sequenced sample was PBMCs. The receptors here all came from a human donor in good health (CMV status not recorded). Some clones in this sample may be carry-over from other donors' samples.

This clonotype appeared many times. The rearrangement joins TRBV7-2 to TRBJ2-2; D is ambiguous. The CDR3 is made up of 15 amino acids. Germline V lookup: CDR1 SGHTA, CDR2 FQGNSA. V was clipped by 6 bases and J by 5 bases, with 16 bases between them. The CDR3 DNA reads TGTGCCAGCAGGCCCGCCTCACAGATTACCGGGGAGCTGTTTTTT. This sequence encodes CASRPASQITGELFF.

This clonotype has a handful of counts. V and J are TRBV10-1 and TRBJ2-1; a weak D match, TRBD1 (5 bases). V was trimmed by 2 bases and J by 3 bases, leaving 8 bases between them. The germline V gene has CDR1 WNHNN and CDR2 SYGVQD (reference sequence). This CDR3 region has 14 residues. CDR3: CASSEGAGYNEQFF. CDR3 nucleotide sequence: TGCGCCAGCAGTGAGGGGGCTGGCTACAATGAGCAGTTCTTC.

This clonotype was detected a few times. The chain uses TRBV20-1 and TRBJ2-1; 9 nucleotides agree with TRBD2. This CDR3 is 14 amino acids long. Germline CDR1 and CDR2: DFQATT and SNEGSKA (reference sequence). V shed 4 bases, J shed 9 bases, and the junction held 10 bases outside the gene matches. For the CDR3, the DNA is TGCAGTGCTACCCCCGGGGTAGCGGGAGTTGAGCAGTTCTTC. The encoded protein is CSATPGVAGVEQFF.

This clonotype was counted only a few times. The chain combines TRBV5-6 with TRBJ1-1, with D tentatively TRBD1 (5 bases). Trimming pared 4 bases from V and 0 bases from J, leaving 13 bases between. CDR1 is SGHDT and CDR2 is YYEEEE in the germline V gene. The CDR3 loop spans 15 amino acids. CDR3 in amino acids: CASSLGPVMNTEAFF. As DNA, the CDR3 is TGTGCCAGCAGCCTGGGGCCAGTGATGAACACTGAAGCTTTCTTT.

This clonotype was seen at least ten times. V and J are TRBV7-2 and TRBJ2-5; D may correspond to TRBD1 or TRBD2 (5 bases each). Germline CDR1 and CDR2: SGHTA and FQGNSA. Trimming removed 7 bases from V and 4 bases from J, with 13 bases in between. The CDR3 length is 13 residues. CDR3 sequence reads: CASTILGVETQYF. The CDR3 bases are TGTGCCAGCACGATACTGGGGGTAGAGACCCAGTACTTC.

This chain links TRBV20-1 with TRBJ2-7; D gene unclear. Germline CDR1 DFQATT, CDR2 SNEGSKA (reference sequence). CDR3 length equals 11 residues. The V and J ends lost 5 bases and 4 bases respectively, with 9 bases between them. The CDR3 loop reads CSAGRQYEQYF. Written as DNA, the CDR3 is TGCAGTGCTGGACGGCAGTACGAGCAGTACTTC.

This clonotype was seen at least ten times. The chain carries TRBV19 and TRBJ2-1; a possible D gene is TRBD2 (7 bases). The germline gives CDR1 LNHDA, CDR2 SQIVND (reference sequence). The length of the CDR3 is 17 residues. Trimming shortened V by 1 base and J by 2 bases, and 15 bases separated the two germline ends. The CDR3 nucleotides are TGTGCCAGTAGTATAGGAGGGGGGGTTTTGACCTACAATGAGCAGTTCTTC. It codes for CASSIGGGVLTYNEQFF.

This rearrangement joins TRBV5-1 to TRBJ1-1, with 9 bases that match TRBD1. Germline V gene sequence: CDR1 SGHRS, CDR2 YFSETQ. J gave up 11 bases and V 3 bases, and 17 bases lay outside the gene matches. The CDR3 has 16 amino acids. Here the CDR3 reads CASSSNPSRDRERAFF. CDR3 in DNA: TGCGCCAGCAGCTCCAACCCGTCCCGGGACAGGGAGCGGGCTTTCTTT.

In this sample, this clonotype turned up many times. This chain connects TRBV10-3 to TRBJ1-3; no definite D call. CDR1 is ENHRY, CDR2 SYGVKD, per germline. Trimming removed 7 bases at V and 0 bases at J, with 10 bases between. The length of the CDR3 is 14 residues. The CDR3 region has the DNA TGTGCCATCACCGGATCCGGCTCTGGAAACACCATATATTTT. Its translation: CAITGSGSGNTIYF.

This clonotype was seen repeatedly, ten times or more. The chain uses TRBV7-9 and TRBJ2-3; a weak D match, TRBD2 (6 bases). CDR1 and CDR2 from the germline V gene are SEHNR and FQNEAQ (reference sequence). Trimming removed 3 bases from V and 5 bases from J, with 12 bases in between. The length of the CDR3 is 14 residues. Here the CDR3 DNA reads TGTGCCAGCAGCTTTACGGGACTCCAAGATACGCAGTATTTT. Amino acids: CASSFTGLQDTQYF.

This clonotype was counted at least ten times. The genes are TRBV7-3 and TRBJ2-1, with TRBD2 matching 11 bases. The CDR3 covers 15 residues. After removal of 5 bases from V and 5 bases from J, the junction contained 5 bases not matched to a gene. Germline lookup yields CDR1 SGHTA and CDR2 FQGTGA. CDR3 amino acids: CASSRGTSGNNEQFF. The CDR3 bases are TGTGCCAGCAGCCGCGGGACTAGCGGAAACAATGAGCAGTTCTTC.

The chain uses TRBV10-3 and TRBJ1-2, with D possibly matching TRBD1 (5 bases). The CDR3 covers 12 residues. CDR1 is ENHRY and CDR2 is SYGVKD in the germline V gene. V dropped 2 bases and J dropped 6 bases, with 7 bases sitting between them. The CDR3 DNA follows: TGTGCCATCAGTGAGAGCAGGGATGGCTACACCTTC. Translating it yields CAISESRDGYTF.

This clonotype was seen more than once but under ten times. The rearrangement links TRBV18 to TRBJ2-2; D remains ambiguous. V was cut by 3 bases and J by 0 bases, with 11 bases left in between. Germline V gene lookup returns CDR1 KGHSH and CDR2 LQKENI. This CDR3 is 16 amino acids long. The CDR3 DNA sequence: TGTGCCAGCTCACCGGGTCTTGGATCGAACACCGGGGAGCTGTTTTTT. It translates to CASSPGLGSNTGELFF.

This clonotype was picked up many times. V usage is TRBV20-1 and J usage is TRBJ2-1, with 12 nucleotides matching TRBD2. The CDR3 runs 15 residues. Trimming took 6 bases from V and 7 from J; bases not matched to a gene: 10. CDR1 is DFQATT, CDR2 SNEGSKA, per germline (reference sequence). CDR3 loop: CSALGLAGIFNEQFF. The CDR3 region has the DNA TGCAGTGCCCTCGGACTAGCGGGGATTTTTAATGAGCAGTTCTTC.

This clonotype was recorded many times. The chain recombines TRBV24-1 with TRBJ2-2; D is unclear. Germline assignment: CDR1 KGHDR and CDR2 SFDVKD. CDR3 length: 12 amino acids. V was pared by 9 bases and J by 2 bases, with 6 bases between. The CDR3 DNA is TGTGCCACCGAACTTAACACCGGGGAGCTGTTTTTT. Its protein is CATELNTGELFF.

This chain uses TRBV18 with TRBJ2-7, with D possibly matching TRBD1 (6 bases). The CDR3 totals 13 residues. V lost 3 bases and J lost 7, with 13 bases in between. CDR1 KGHSH and CDR2 LQKENI come from the germline V gene. The CDR3 nucleotides read TGTGCCAGCTCACCCGGCAGGGGCTGGGAGCAGTACTTC. Its protein product is CASSPGRGWEQYF.

This clonotype was observed a handful of times. In nucleotides, the CDR3 is TGTGCCAGCAGCTTTCCAGTTACTGTCCAAGAGACCCAGTACTTC. Its translation: CASSFPVTVQETQYF. The chain combines TRBV5-5 with TRBJ2-5; no clear D gene. V lost 2 bases to trimming and J lost 1 base, with 12 bases between them. Germline CDR1 SGHKS, CDR2 YYEKEE (reference sequence). The CDR3 runs to 15 residues. Full variable domain (rest looked up from reference TRBV5-5 and TRBJ2-5): DAGVTQSPTHLIKTRGQQVTLRCSPISGHKSVSWYQQVLGQGPQFIFQYYEKEERGRGNFPDRFSARQFPNYSSELNVNALLLGDSALYLCASSFPVTVQETQYFGPGTRLLVL.

This clonotype appeared many times. The chain joins TRBV27 to TRBJ2-1; possible D gene TRBD1, 6 bases. V was trimmed by 7 bases and J by 9 bases, leaving 16 bases between them. Germline V gene sequence: CDR1 MNHEY, CDR2 SMNVEV (reference sequence). The CDR3 extends over 13 amino acids. CDR3 DNA: TGTGCCAGCAATCCTGGGGACATCGGTGAGCAGTTCTTC. It specifies CASNPGDIGEQFF.

The chain is built from TRBV11-1 and TRBJ2-1, with D possibly being TRBD1 (6 bases). CDR1 and CDR2 from the germline V gene are SGHAT and FQDESV (reference sequence). The germline V and J ends were trimmed by 4 bases and 4 bases, with 14 bases remaining between them. This CDR3 has 15 amino acids. The CDR3 nucleotides are TGTGCCAGCAGCTATCGACAGGATTTATACAATGAGCAGTTCTTC. The encoded protein is CASSYRQDLYNEQFF.

This chain uses TRBV7-2 with TRBJ2-5; D uncertain. This CDR3 comprises 14 residues. V was pared by 0 bases and J by 7 bases, with 12 bases between. Looked up from germline, CDR1 is SGHTA and CDR2 is FQGNSA. CDR3 in DNA: TGTGCCAGCAGCTTAGCAGGATCCTTAAGGACCCAGTACTTC. Residues: CASSLAGSLRTQYF.

The table lists this clonotype with a few counts. This chain links TRBV2 with TRBJ2-1; possible D gene TRBD1, 6 bases. Germline lookup yields CDR1 SNHLY and CDR2 FYNNEI. V was shortened by 8 bases and J by 2 bases, with 13 bases between the two germline ends. The CDR3 spans 14 residues. Here the CDR3 DNA reads TGTGCCAGCTCGAACAGGGATACCTACAATGAGCAGTTCTTC. It is translated as CASSNRDTYNEQFF.

Only a few counts were recorded for this clonotype. The V call is TRBV10-3, the J call TRBJ1-1; 8 bases agree with TRBD1. There are 14 residues in the CDR3. V gave up 11 bases and J gave up 3 bases; unmatched junction bases: 11. Per germline, CDR1 ENHRY and CDR2 SYGVKD. The CDR3 region has the DNA TGTGCCGCTGACTCCGGGACAGGTGACACTGAAGCTTTCTTT. This sequence encodes CAADSGTGDTEAFF.

This clonotype was counted many times. The chain recombines TRBV7-8 with TRBJ2-3; a weak D match, TRBD2 (5 bases). The V end lost 5 bases, the J end lost 3 bases, and 9 bases lay between the germline ends. The CDR3 is 13 amino acids. Per the germline V gene, CDR1 is SGHVS and CDR2 is FQNEAQ. The CDR3 sequence is CASSRRTTDTQYF. CDR3 sequence (DNA): TGTGCCAGCAGCCGAAGGACTACAGATACGCAGTATTTT.

This clonotype has at least ten counts. This chain links TRBV4-2 with TRBJ2-1; 9 bases agree with TRBD2. V lost 0 bases and J lost 5; bases outside the gene matches: 8. The CDR3 loop spans 17 amino acids. The germline V gene encodes CDR1 LGHNA and CDR2 YNFKEQ. The CDR3 bases are TGTGCCAGCAGCCAAGATGATGGCGGGAGGGGCCACAATGAGCAGTTCTTC. Residues: CASSQDDGGRGHNEQFF.